These T cell receptor beta chains were read from a single sample in a study of blood T cell repertoires in COVID-19. TCRdb's table, derived via immunoSEQ multiplex PCR, lists solely in-frame clones and lacks some. This table has approximately 290,000 clones, roughly 90% appearing once. The sequencing input was peripheral blood. The receptors were gathered from a woman in her twenties or thirties with COVID-19, enrolled during active disease. Each CDR3 is given with its conserved first and last residue. The D gene is left open where the match is weak. Clone size is given for some rows only: seen once, a few or many times, or a class if the clone is expanded.

>TRBD1|TRBJ1-2|TRBV4-1|.
CASSPPTGKVHYGYTF
TGCGCCAGCAGCCCCCCGACAGGGAAGGTTCACTATGGCTACACCTTC
>.|TRBJ1-1|TRBV5-4|.
CASSPTGNRFEAFF
TGTGCCAGCAGCCCGACCGGGAACCGCTTTGAAGCTTTCTTT
>TRBD1|TRBJ2-4|TRBV13|.
CASSPLGGDIQYF
TGTGCCAGCAGCCCCCTAGGGGGCGACATTCAGTACTTC
>TRBD1|TRBJ1-1|TRBV7-9|.
CASSSAGTANTEAFF
TGTGCCAGCAGCTCCGCCGGGACAGCCAACACTGAAGCTTTCTTT
>.|TRBJ2-1|TRBV12-3/TRBV12-4|.
CASLADSYNEQFF
TGTGCCAGCCTGGCCGACAGCTACAATGAGCAGTTCTTC
>.|TRBJ1-1|TRBV5-1|many
CASSLFTGTEAFF
TGCGCCAGCAGCCTTTTCACAGGGACTGAAGCTTTCTTT
>TRBD1|TRBJ2-3|TRBV28|.
CASSLKGQGNTDTQYF
TGTGCCAGCAGTTTAAAGGGACAGGGTAACACAGATACGCAGTATTTT
>.|TRBJ2-1|TRBV19|once
CASRGALYNEQFF
TGTGCCAGTAGAGGGGCGCTTTACAATGAGCAGTTCTTC
>TRBD1|TRBJ2-2|TRBV28|.
CAISDRANTGELFF
TGTGCCATCTCGGACAGGGCGAACACCGGGGAGCTGTTTTTT
>TRBD1|TRBJ2-1|TRBV2|.
CASRRQGARNEQFF
TGTGCCAGCCGAAGACAGGGGGCGCGGAATGAGCAGTTCTTC
>.|TRBJ2-2|TRBV12-5|.
CASGSQGRTGELFF
TGTGCTAGTGGTTCACAGGGACGCACCGGGGAGCTGTTTTTT
>TRBD2|TRBJ2-1|TRBV7-9|.
CASSPILGAGLGDEQFF
TGTGCCAGCAGCCCAATCTTGGGAGCGGGGCTGGGGGATGAGCAGTTCTTC
>.|TRBJ1-1|TRBV12-5|.
CASGLFQGKDTEAFF
TGTGCTAGTGGTTTGTTCCAGGGAAAGGACACTGAAGCTTTCTTT
>TRBD1|TRBJ2-7|TRBV19|.
CASRPVTGGLLSGKQYF
TGTGCCAGTAGACCCGTGACAGGGGGCCTTTTATCCGGGAAGCAGTACTTC
>.|TRBJ2-1|TRBV5-1|.
CASGGGASYNEQFF
TGCGCCAGCGGAGGAGGTGCTAGCTACAATGAGCAGTTCTTC
>.|TRBJ1-3|TRBV5-4|.
CASSFGSGSGNTIYF
TGTGCCAGCAGTTTCGGGTCAGGGTCTGGAAACACCATATATTTT
>TRBD1|TRBJ1-1|TRBV5-1|.
CASSLAPDRGQAFF
TGCGCCAGCAGCTTGGCACCCGACAGGGGGCAGGCTTTCTTT
>.|TRBJ2-5|TRBV7-9|.
CASSFRSGRDQETQYF
TGTGCCAGCAGCTTTAGGTCTGGCAGGGACCAAGAGACCCAGTACTTC
>.|TRBJ1-5|TRBV15|once
CASRAKDLSGQPQHF
TGTGCCTCCAGGGCCAAAGATTTATCGGGTCAGCCCCAGCATTTT
>.|TRBJ1-2|TRBV5-5|.
CASSLWVSARSYTF
TGTGCCAGCAGCTTGTGGGTGTCCGCTAGGAGCTACACCTTC
>.|TRBJ2-5|TRBV6-6|.
CASSRHETKETQYF
TGTGCCAGCAGCCGTCATGAGACTAAAGAGACCCAGTACTTC
>TRBD2|TRBJ2-2|TRBV3-1/TRBV3-2|once
CASRRGSGTGELFF
TGTGCCAGCAGACGAGGTAGCGGGACCGGGGAGCTGTTTTTT
>.|TRBJ2-1|TRBV4-1|once
CASSRSPGESSYNEQFF
TGCGCCAGCAGCCGCAGTCCGGGGGAGAGCTCCTACAATGAGCAGTTCTTC
>.|TRBJ1-5|TRBV10-3|once
CAITPNLKTELYSNQPQHF
TGTGCCATCACCCCCAACCTAAAGACAGAATTATATAGCAATCAGCCCCAGCATTTT
>TRBD1|TRBJ2-2|TRBV7-6|.
CASSPPPGKGADTGELFF
TGTGCCAGCAGCCCCCCCCCAGGAAAGGGGGCCGACACCGGGGAGCTGTTTTTT
>.|TRBJ2-1|TRBV6-6|once
CASSPTPGDGKGSYNEQFF
TGTGCCAGCAGTCCTACGCCGGGGGACGGAAAGGGCTCCTACAATGAGCAGTTCTTC
>TRBD1|TRBJ2-2|TRBV5-1|.
CASRGTGGNQLAGELFF
TGCGCCAGCAGAGGGACAGGGGGCAACCAGCTCGCCGGGGAGCTGTTTTTT
>.|TRBJ1-1|TRBV24-1|.
CATRGGAGNTEAFF
TGTGCCACCAGAGGGGGGGCGGGGAACACTGAAGCTTTCTTT
>TRBD2|TRBJ2-5|TRBV18|.
CASSPEGGGPEGTQYF
TGTGCCAGCTCACCAGAAGGCGGGGGGCCCGAGGGGACCCAGTACTTC
>TRBD2|TRBJ2-3|TRBV6-1|once
CASSEALAGVMTDTQYF
TGTGCCAGCAGTGAAGCCCTAGCGGGAGTCATGACAGATACGCAGTATTTT
>TRBD2|TRBJ2-3|TRBV5-1|.
CASSLAPAGASTDTQYF
TGCGCCAGCAGCTTGGCCCCAGCGGGGGCTAGCACAGATACGCAGTATTTT
>.|TRBJ2-1|TRBV18|.
CASSPPGSPYNEQFF
TGTGCCAGCTCACCACCGGGGAGTCCCTACAATGAGCAGTTCTTC
>.|TRBJ1-3|TRBV28|.
CASRTIWSLFSGNTIYF
TGTGCCAGCAGGACAATTTGGTCTCTGTTCTCTGGAAACACCATATATTTT
>TRBD1|TRBJ1-2|TRBV27|.
CASSFGAGGYGYTF
TGTGCCAGCAGTTTTGGTGCAGGGGGCTATGGCTACACCTTC
>.|TRBJ2-2|TRBV12-3/TRBV12-4|.
CASTRDTGELFF
TGTGCCAGCACTAGAGACACCGGGGAGCTGTTTTTT
>TRBD1|TRBJ2-7|TRBV11-2|.
CASTQEDRGFSLSYEQYF
TGTGCCAGCACCCAGGAGGACAGGGGTTTTTCCCTCTCCTACGAGCAGTACTTC
>.|TRBJ2-6|TRBV19|.
CASAHDSYSGANVLTF
TGTGCCAGTGCTCATGACAGTTACTCTGGGGCCAACGTCCTGACTTTC
>TRBD2|TRBJ2-1|TRBV6-5|.
CASSQTRLAGRVF
TGTGCCAGCAGCCAAACAAGACTAGCGGGCAGGGTCTTC
>.|TRBJ1-1|TRBV12-3/TRBV12-4|few
CASSRGTEAFF
TGTGCCAGCAGTAGAGGGACTGAAGCTTTCTTT
>TRBD1|TRBJ2-4|TRBV29-1|.
CSAEGAGDIQYF
TGCAGCGCCGAGGGGGCAGGGGACATTCAGTACTTC
>.|TRBJ2-6|TRBV5-6|.
CASSLRREWTGANVLTF
TGTGCCAGCAGCTTGCGAAGGGAGTGGACTGGGGCCAACGTCCTGACTTTC
>TRBD2|TRBJ2-1|TRBV6-1|.
CASSEGLAGYNEQFF
TGTGCCAGCAGTGAAGGGCTAGCGGGGTACAATGAGCAGTTCTTC
>TRBD2|TRBJ2-2|TRBV28|.
CASSFRFSGGPGGELFF
TGTGCCAGCAGTTTTAGGTTCTCGGGGGGGCCTGGCGGGGAGCTGTTTTTT
>.|TRBJ1-2|TRBV5-1|.
CASSLDQDTYTF
TGCGCCAGCAGCTTGGATCAGGACACCTACACCTTC
>.|TRBJ1-3|TRBV3-1/TRBV3-2|once
CASSQVEVALGNTIYF
TGTGCCAGCAGCCAAGTTGAGGTAGCACTAGGAAACACCATATATTTT